The subject of this entry is one TCR beta chain. The data originate from a study of CD8+ T cells in alopecia areata. Whole-study context: For the treated group, dosing was oral tofacitinib at 5 to 10 mg twice daily. Tofacitinib exposure lasted 6 to 18 months, followed by 6 months off drug.

The CDR3 loop spans 15 amino acids. The ends were cut back, 0 bases at V and 0 bases at J, with 6 bases in the middle. The germline V gene has CDR1 LGHNA and CDR2 YNFKEQ. Reverse transcribed after extraction, RNA yielded cDNA as the sequencing template. Libraries were prepared by immunoSEQ multiplex PCR; TCRdb keeps only in-frame clonotypes and omits some of them. This sample carries 180,000 or so clones, 50% to 70% of them seen once, and the ten largest clones take 1.5% to 2%. The sequences come from CD4+ T cells sorted from blood, collected at week 0. This TCR came from a human donor with alopecia areata. This sequence joins TRBV4-2 and TRBJ1-3; D uncertain. As DNA, the CDR3 is TGTGCCAGCAGCCAAGACTGGAGCTCTGGAAACACCATATATTTT. It yields the protein CASSQDWSSGNTIYF.